This T cell receptor (beta chain) was captured by sequencing in a study of blood T cells in healthy people across ages. A second PCR of 7 to 11 cycles used a sample-barcoded 5' primer and a J-beta primer mix. Each of the cDNA molecules was tagged by a template-switch adaptor with 12 random nucleotides. All samples yielded 3 million or more CDR3-containing paired-end reads. Each CDR3 protein is one row after TCRdb ran MiXCR on the 5' RACE reads. The sample carries over a million distinct CDR3 sequences, approximately 42% recorded once. With respect to this clonotype: No antigen is known for it.

General study points: The long-lived group displayed more naive CD4+ cells, plus higher diversity, than the aged donors did. A strong correlation was seen between TCR beta diversity and naive T cell percentage.

This CDR3 has 15 residues. The germline V gene has CDR1 ENHRY and CDR2 SYGVKD. Trimming removed 6 bases at V and 0 bases at J, with 12 bases between. Input material: blood. The V gene is TRBV10-3, the J gene TRBJ1-5; TRBD1 is a possible D gene (5 bases). This clonotype originated in a woman under 30 in good health. The CDR3 region is CAISRGTDSNQPQHF. CDR3 coding DNA: TGTGCCATCAGCCGCGGGACGGATAGCAATCAGCCCCAGCATTTT.